This TCR beta chain is from a study of blood T cells in healthy people across ages. Notes on the study in general: Roughly linearly, TCR beta diversity per million T cells fell as age increased.

This CDR3 is built from 12 residues. V lost 5 bases and J lost 10, with 9 bases in between. Of note for this clonotype: Antigen unknown.

Together with a sample-barcoded 5' primer, a J-beta primer mix was included in a second PCR lasting about 7 to 11 cycles. Each of the cDNA molecules was tagged by a template-switch adaptor with 12 random nucleotides. TCRdb re-derived calls from the 5' RACE reads in MiXCR, one entry per CDR3 protein. The table records 1.2 million to 1.5 million distinct CDR3 sequences, roughly 45% of them present only once. The sample taken for sequencing was blood. This clonotype was sampled from a woman aged 18-29 years in good health. V is TRBV12-3 or TRBV12-4 and J is TRBJ1-6, with D uncertain. The CDR3 loop reads CASSVVRSPLHF. Written as DNA, the CDR3 is TGTGCCAGCAGTGTCGTCCGCTCACCCCTCCACTTT.